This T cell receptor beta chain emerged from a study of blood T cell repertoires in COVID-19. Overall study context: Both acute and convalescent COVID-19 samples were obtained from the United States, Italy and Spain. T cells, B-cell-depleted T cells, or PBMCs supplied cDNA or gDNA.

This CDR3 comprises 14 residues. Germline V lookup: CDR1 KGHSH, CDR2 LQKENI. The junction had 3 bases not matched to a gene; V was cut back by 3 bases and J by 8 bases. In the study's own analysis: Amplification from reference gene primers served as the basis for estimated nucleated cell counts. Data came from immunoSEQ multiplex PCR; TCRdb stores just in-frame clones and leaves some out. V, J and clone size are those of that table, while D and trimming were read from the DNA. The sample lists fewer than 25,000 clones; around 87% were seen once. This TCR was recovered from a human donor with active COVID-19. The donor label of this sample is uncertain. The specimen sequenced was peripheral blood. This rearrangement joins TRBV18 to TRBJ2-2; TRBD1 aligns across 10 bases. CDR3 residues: CASSPDRGSGELFF. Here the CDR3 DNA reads TGTGCCAGCTCACCGGACAGGGGGTCAGGGGAGCTGTTTTTT.